This T cell receptor beta chain was obtained from a study of lymphopenia after photon versus proton radiotherapy. For this clone: Antigen unknown.

The repertoire was sequenced with immunoSEQ multiplex PCR; TCRdb's copy has only in-frame clones and lacks some. The sample contains tens of thousands of clones, around four fifths of which appear only once. Study-wide points: Authors raise, but do not show, better survival with proton therapy. Post-nadir diversity loss with photons came from oligoclonal expansion, particularly CD8+ Temra cells. A bigger post-nadir fall in TCR diversity correlated inversely with survival time in deceased patients. Relative stability marked proton patients; photon patients lost diversity and naive cells.

Germline loops: CDR1 MGHRA, CDR2 YSYEKL. This CDR3 has 15 residues. Deletions cut 0 bases from V and 9 bases from J, with 15 bases between. The sequencing used peripheral blood, collected from a patient treated with proton-based radiotherapy. The V gene is TRBV4-1, the J gene TRBJ2-1; no clear D gene. This TCR derives from a woman in her sixties or seventies with pancreatic cancer. CDR3 nucleotides: TGCGCCAGCAGCCAAGAAGCCAGTAGCTTGGGTGAGCAGTTCTTC. Residues: CASSQEASSLGEQFF.